This T cell receptor (beta chain) is from a study of OX40 agonist ivuxolimab in advanced cancers. Study overall: Hepatocellular carcinoma, melanoma, renal cell or head and neck cancer affected the dose-escalation patients.

As for this clone: The antigen remains unidentified.

The table came from immunoSEQ multiplex PCR; TCRdb's copy has only in-frame clones and leaves some out. The table has around 50,000 clones, around 87% seen once; the top ten hold approximately 1.8%. General observations from the study: Averaging showed that CD8+ T cells had more expanded clones than CD4+ did.

This CDR3 has 13 amino acids. V was clipped by 4 bases and J by 3 bases; unmatched bases: 3. Germline V gene lookup returns CDR1 SGHRS and CDR2 YFSETQ. The sequences come from CD4+ or CD8+ T cells sorted from blood, collected in a trial of the OX40 agonist ivuxolimab. This chain joins TRBV5-1 and TRBJ1-2, with 7 bases fitting TRBD1. The TCR comes from an adult with an advanced solid tumor such as melanoma, head and neck, liver or kidney cancer. CDR3 sequence: CASSLGTDYGYTF. DNA of the CDR3: TGCGCCAGCAGCCTTGGGACAGACTATGGCTACACCTTC. The full variable domain, with the rest looked up from reference TRBV5-1 and TRBJ1-2, is KAGVTQTPRYLIKTRGQQVTLSCSPISGHRSVSWYQQTPGQGLQFLFEYFSETQRNKGNFPGRFSGRQFSNSRSEMNVSTLELGDSALYLCASSLGTDYGYTFGSGTRLTVV.